A selection of T cell receptor beta chains follows, all from one sample in a study of Ad26.COV2.S vaccination and SARS-CoV-2 variants. The protocol was immunoSEQ multiplex PCR, while the TCRdb copy is restricted to in-frame clones and leaves out a portion. Of 350,000 to 450,000 clones listed, over 75% are singletons. The material sequenced was peripheral blood, taken in a trial of Ad26.COV2.S vaccine versus placebo. Receptor source: a person between 18 and 65 years old who received the Ad26.COV2.S COVID-19 vaccine or a placebo. Both conserved end residues are part of each CDR3. The order of the fields is CDR3 DNA, CDR3 protein, J gene, D gene, clone size, V gene. A D gene is named only where the DNA matches it firmly. Clone sizes are given selectively: once, few, many, or a class where the clone is expanded.

CDR3 DNA: TGTGCCAGCAGCTTAGCGCCACCAACCATCCGCTCCTACGAGCAGTACTTC; CDR3 protein: CASSLAPPTIRSYEQYF; J gene: TRBJ2-7; D gene: NA; clone size: once; V gene: TRBV7-8
CDR3 DNA: TGTGCCATCAGTGAGTCAAACAGGGAATACGAGCAGTACTTC; CDR3 protein: CAISESNREYEQYF; J gene: TRBJ2-7; D gene: NA; clone size: NA; V gene: TRBV10-3
CDR3 DNA: TGTGCCAGCAGCGCACCGACAGTCTCCTACGAGCAGTACTTC; CDR3 protein: CASSAPTVSYEQYF; J gene: TRBJ2-7; D gene: NA; clone size: NA; V gene: TRBV5-6
CDR3 DNA: TGTGCCAGCAGTAGGGACAGTTTCTACAATGAGCAGTTCTTC; CDR3 protein: CASSRDSFYNEQFF; J gene: TRBJ2-1; D gene: TRBD1; clone size: NA; V gene: TRBV6-5
CDR3 DNA: TGTGCTAGTGGTCTCTTGGGACAGGTTGGGGGTGAAGCTTTCTTT; CDR3 protein: CASGLLGQVGGEAFF; J gene: TRBJ1-1; D gene: TRBD1; clone size: NA; V gene: TRBV12-5
CDR3 DNA: TGTGCCAGCAGCTACGGACTTCCTAACCACAATGAGCAGTTCTTC; CDR3 protein: CASSYGLPNHNEQFF; J gene: TRBJ2-1; D gene: NA; clone size: NA; V gene: TRBV6-5
CDR3 DNA: TGTGCCAGCAGCCGAGCTCTAGCGGGGAGTAGCACAGATACGCAGTATTTT; CDR3 protein: CASSRALAGSSTDTQYF; J gene: TRBJ2-3; D gene: TRBD2; clone size: NA; V gene: TRBV7-9
CDR3 DNA: TGTGCCAGCAGCCAAGTGCCCTGGGGAGCGGGGGGCTACAATGAGCAGTTCTTC; CDR3 protein: CASSQVPWGAGGYNEQFF; J gene: TRBJ2-1; D gene: TRBD2; clone size: NA; V gene: TRBV3-1/TRBV3-2
CDR3 DNA: TGCGCCAGCAGCCAAGTGGACACAGGGAAAATTGAGCAGTTCTTC; CDR3 protein: CASSQVDTGKIEQFF; J gene: TRBJ2-1; D gene: NA; clone size: NA; V gene: TRBV4-1
CDR3 DNA: TGTGCCAGCAGCTTGAGGACCGATGATAATTCACCCCTCCACTTT; CDR3 protein: CASSLRTDDNSPLHF; J gene: TRBJ1-6; D gene: NA; clone size: NA; V gene: TRBV5-5
CDR3 DNA: TGTGCCAGCAGTCCGAAAGACTACCTACGAAAGCAGTTCTTC; CDR3 protein: CASSPKDYLRKQFF; J gene: TRBJ2-1; D gene: NA; clone size: NA; V gene: TRBV27
CDR3 DNA: TGTGCCTGGGGGGCAGGGACTCAAGCTTTCTTT; CDR3 protein: CAWGAGTQAFF; J gene: TRBJ1-1; D gene: NA; clone size: NA; V gene: TRBV30
CDR3 DNA: TGCGCCAGCAGCCCATTCGGACAGATGAACACTGAAGCTTTCTTT; CDR3 protein: CASSPFGQMNTEAFF; J gene: TRBJ1-1; D gene: NA; clone size: NA; V gene: TRBV5-1
CDR3 DNA: TGTGCCTGGAGTTGGGGATCGGGCACTGAAGCTTTCTTT; CDR3 protein: CAWSWGSGTEAFF; J gene: TRBJ1-1; D gene: NA; clone size: once; V gene: TRBV30
CDR3 DNA: TGCAGCGCCCAGCCGGGGACATGGGAGACCCAGTACTTC; CDR3 protein: CSAQPGTWETQYF; J gene: TRBJ2-5; D gene: NA; clone size: NA; V gene: TRBV29-1
CDR3 DNA: TGTGCCAGCCGGGACAGTTTTCGAGAGACCCAGTACTTC; CDR3 protein: CASRDSFRETQYF; J gene: TRBJ2-5; D gene: TRBD1; clone size: NA; V gene: TRBV6-5
CDR3 DNA: TGCGCCAGCAGCTCTCCACAGGGTGGGACCGGGGAGCTGTTTTTT; CDR3 protein: CASSSPQGGTGELFF; J gene: TRBJ2-2; D gene: NA; clone size: NA; V gene: TRBV5-1
CDR3 DNA: TGTGCCAGCATTCTACAGGGTGGTCAGCCCCAGCATTTT; CDR3 protein: CASILQGGQPQHF; J gene: TRBJ1-5; D gene: NA; clone size: NA; V gene: TRBV6-5
CDR3 DNA: TGTGCCAGCAGCTCCACAGGGGGCCGTAGCAATCAGCCCCAGCATTTT; CDR3 protein: CASSSTGGRSNQPQHF; J gene: TRBJ1-5; D gene: TRBD1; clone size: NA; V gene: TRBV13
CDR3 DNA: TGTGCCAGCAGTTCCCCGGGGGGAACGAACACCGGGGAGCTGTTTTTT; CDR3 protein: CASSSPGGTNTGELFF; J gene: TRBJ2-2; D gene: TRBD2; clone size: NA; V gene: TRBV6-5
CDR3 DNA: TGTGCCAGTAGCCAAAGAGACTACGAGCAGTACTTC; CDR3 protein: CASSQRDYEQYF; J gene: TRBJ2-7; D gene: NA; clone size: NA; V gene: TRBV19
CDR3 DNA: TGTGCCAGCAGCCTAAGGACAGACTACAATGAGCAGTTCTTC; CDR3 protein: CASSLRTDYNEQFF; J gene: TRBJ2-1; D gene: NA; clone size: NA; V gene: TRBV28
CDR3 DNA: TGTGCCAGCTCACCTGAGGGGGGGGACGAGCAGTACTTC; CDR3 protein: CASSPEGGDEQYF; J gene: TRBJ2-7; D gene: NA; clone size: NA; V gene: TRBV18
CDR3 DNA: TGTGCCAGCAGCTTCGGGGTAGGGACCCAAGAGACCCAGTACTTC; CDR3 protein: CASSFGVGTQETQYF; J gene: TRBJ2-5; D gene: NA; clone size: NA; V gene: TRBV7-2
CDR3 DNA: TGTGCCAGCAGCCAACTAGCGGGGGGGCCCAATGAGCAGTTCTTC; CDR3 protein: CASSQLAGGPNEQFF; J gene: TRBJ2-1; D gene: TRBD2; clone size: NA; V gene: TRBV7-2
CDR3 DNA: TGCGCCAGCAGCTTTGCGGGGGGTCAAGAGACCCAGTACTTC; CDR3 protein: CASSFAGGQETQYF; J gene: TRBJ2-5; D gene: TRBD2; clone size: NA; V gene: TRBV5-1
CDR3 DNA: TGTGCCAGCAGTTACTCGGGTCATAGCAATCAGCCCCAGCATTTT; CDR3 protein: CASSYSGHSNQPQHF; J gene: TRBJ1-5; D gene: NA; clone size: NA; V gene: TRBV6-5
CDR3 DNA: TGTGCCAGCACGAGCGGGCGCTACGAGCAGTACTTC; CDR3 protein: CASTSGRYEQYF; J gene: TRBJ2-7; D gene: NA; clone size: few; V gene: TRBV25-1
CDR3 DNA: TGTGCCAGCAGTTACCTTGACAGGGATAATTCACCCCTCCACTTT; CDR3 protein: CASSYLDRDNSPLHF; J gene: TRBJ1-6; D gene: TRBD1; clone size: NA; V gene: TRBV6-5
CDR3 DNA: TGTGCCAGCAGCCAAGCGGTTAACTATGGCTACACCTTC; CDR3 protein: CASSQAVNYGYTF; J gene: TRBJ1-2; D gene: NA; clone size: NA; V gene: TRBV14
CDR3 DNA: TGTGCCAGCTCACCACTAGTGAACGGGGAAGAACTGTTTTTT; CDR3 protein: CASSPLVNGEELFF; J gene: TRBJ1-4; D gene: NA; clone size: NA; V gene: TRBV18
CDR3 DNA: TGCGCCAGCAGCCAAGAAGCAGGGGCGGCTAACTATGGCTACACCTTC; CDR3 protein: CASSQEAGAANYGYTF; J gene: TRBJ1-2; D gene: NA; clone size: NA; V gene: TRBV4-1
CDR3 DNA: TGTGCCAGCAGCTTAAAGGCCGGGCCCCCCTACGAGCAGTACTTC; CDR3 protein: CASSLKAGPPYEQYF; J gene: TRBJ2-7; D gene: NA; clone size: NA; V gene: TRBV7-3
CDR3 DNA: TGTGCCAGCACCTATCCTAATACGCAGTATTTT; CDR3 protein: CASTYPNTQYF; J gene: TRBJ2-3; D gene: NA; clone size: NA; V gene: TRBV2
CDR3 DNA: TGTGCCAGCAGCGTCCGTTTGGGCACTGAAGCTTTCTTT; CDR3 protein: CASSVRLGTEAFF; J gene: TRBJ1-1; D gene: NA; clone size: NA; V gene: TRBV9